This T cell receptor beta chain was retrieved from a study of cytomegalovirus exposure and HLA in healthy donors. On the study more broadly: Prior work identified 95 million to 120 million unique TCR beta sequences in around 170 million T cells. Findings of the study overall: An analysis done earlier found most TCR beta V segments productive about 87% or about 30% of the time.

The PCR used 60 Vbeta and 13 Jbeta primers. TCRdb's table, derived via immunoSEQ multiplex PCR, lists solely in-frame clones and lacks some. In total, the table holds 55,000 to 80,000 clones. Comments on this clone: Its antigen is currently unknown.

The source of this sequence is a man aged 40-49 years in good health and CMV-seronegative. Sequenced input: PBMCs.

The CDR3 region is CASSRAGGLGNIQYF. In nucleotides, the CDR3 is TGTGCCAGCAGCCGAGCGGGGGGGCTTGGAAACATTCAGTACTTC. The chain links TRBV6-5 to TRBJ2-4; 10 nucleotides match TRBD2. Trimming took 6 bases from V and 6 from J; bases not matched to a gene: 8. The germline V gene encodes CDR1 MNHEY and CDR2 SVGAGI. The CDR3 runs 15 residues.